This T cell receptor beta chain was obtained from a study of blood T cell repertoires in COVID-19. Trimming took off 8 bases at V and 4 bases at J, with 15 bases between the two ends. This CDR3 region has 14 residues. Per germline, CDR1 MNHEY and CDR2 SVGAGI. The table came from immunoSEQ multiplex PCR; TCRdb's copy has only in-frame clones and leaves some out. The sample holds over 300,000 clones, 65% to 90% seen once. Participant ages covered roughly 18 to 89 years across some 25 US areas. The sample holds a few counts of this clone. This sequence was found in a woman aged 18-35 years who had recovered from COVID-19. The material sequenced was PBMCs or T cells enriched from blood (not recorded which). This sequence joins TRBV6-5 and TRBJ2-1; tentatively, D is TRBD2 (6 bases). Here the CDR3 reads CASPGDSDYNEQFF. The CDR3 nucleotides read TGTGCCAGCCCCGGGGACTCAGATTACAATGAGCAGTTCTTC.